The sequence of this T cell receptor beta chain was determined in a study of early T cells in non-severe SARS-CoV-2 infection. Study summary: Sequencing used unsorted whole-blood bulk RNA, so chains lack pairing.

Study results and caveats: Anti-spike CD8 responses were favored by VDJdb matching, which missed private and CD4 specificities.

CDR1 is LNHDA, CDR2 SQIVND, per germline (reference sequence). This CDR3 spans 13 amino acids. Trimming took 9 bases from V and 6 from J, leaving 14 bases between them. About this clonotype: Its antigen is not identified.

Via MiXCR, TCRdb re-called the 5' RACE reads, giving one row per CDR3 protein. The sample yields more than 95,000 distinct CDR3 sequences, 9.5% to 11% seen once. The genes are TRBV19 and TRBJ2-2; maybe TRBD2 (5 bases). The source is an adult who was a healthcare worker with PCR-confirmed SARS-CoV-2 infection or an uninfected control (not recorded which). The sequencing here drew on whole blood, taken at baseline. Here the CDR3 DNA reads TGTGCCAGCACAGAGCTAGCCCCCGGGGAGCTGTTTTTT. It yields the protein CASTELAPGELFF. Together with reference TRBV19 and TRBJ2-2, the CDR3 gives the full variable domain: DGGITQSPKYLFRKEGQNVTLSCEQNLNHDAMYWYRQDPGQGLRLIYYSQIVNDFQKGDIAEGYSVSREKKESFPLTVTSAQKNPTAFYLCASTELAPGELFFGEGSRLTVL.